Below are 13 T cell receptor beta chains sequenced from a single sample in a study of blood T cell repertoires in COVID-19. Profiling relied on immunoSEQ multiplex PCR, and the TCRdb table lists in-frame clones only, not all of them. Here the sample spans about 56,000 clones, under 90% being singletons. The specimen was peripheral blood. These TCRs come from an elderly woman with acute or convalescent COVID-19.

The rearrangement uses TRBV7-9 and TRBJ2-7; TRBD1 agrees at 9 bases. CDR1 and CDR2 (germline): SEHNR, FQNEAQ (reference sequence). This CDR3 is built from 15 residues. J lost 0 bases, V lost 5 bases, and 5 bases had no gene match. The CDR3 loop reads CASSEKTGGSYEQYF. CDR3 nucleotide sequence: TGTGCCAGCAGCGAGAAGACAGGGGGCTCCTACGAGCAGTACTTC.

This clone occurred a few times. V is TRBV7-2 and J is TRBJ1-3; 9 bases match TRBD1. CDR3 length: 16 residues. Germline assignment: CDR1 SGHTA and CDR2 FQGNSA. J gave up 3 bases and V 4 bases, and 7 bases lay outside the gene matches. For the CDR3, the DNA is TGTGCCAGCAGCTCAAGACAGGGGGAAGGTGGAAACACCATATATTTT. Protein product: CASSSRQGEGGNTIYF.

V is TRBV7-2 and J is TRBJ2-7; the D is unclear. V lost 5 bases to trimming and J lost 1 base, with 15 bases between them. Per germline, CDR1 SGHTA and CDR2 FQGNSA. This CDR3 has 15 amino acids. The CDR3 nucleotides are TGTGCCAGCAGCCCAACAGATACACCTTCCTACGAGCAGTACTTC. It codes for CASSPTDTPSYEQYF.

This clone came up once. This chain links TRBV6-5 with TRBJ1-3; D might be TRBD1 (6 bases). The CDR3 is made up of 13 amino acids. Trimming shortened V by 5 bases and J by 4 bases, and 9 bases separated the two germline ends. Germline CDR1 and CDR2: MNHEY and SVGAGI. In DNA form, the CDR3 reads TGTGCCAGCAGTACAGGGACGGGAAACACCATATATTTT. Translated: CASSTGTGNTIYF.

This rearrangement joins TRBV19 to TRBJ1-2, with D perhaps matching TRBD1 (5 bases). V dropped 5 bases and J dropped 10 bases, with 14 bases sitting between them. This CDR3 has 12 residues. Per germline, CDR1 LNHDA and CDR2 SQIVND (reference sequence). CDR3 nucleotides: TGTGCCAGTAGTCTGGGGGGAGGATTCTACACCTTC. Translating it yields CASSLGGGFYTF. The variable domain in full, completed from reference TRBV19 and TRBJ1-2, reads DGGITQSPKYLFRKEGQNVTLSCEQNLNHDAMYWYRQDPGQGLRLIYYSQIVNDFQKGDIAEGYSVSREKKESFPLTVTSAQKNPTAFYLCASSLGGGFYTFGSGTRLTVV.

This sequence joins TRBV15 and TRBJ2-3; perhaps TRBD2 as D (5 bases). Germline lookup yields CDR1 LNHNV and CDR2 YYDKDF (reference sequence). The CDR3 length is 14 residues. The V end was cut by 5 bases, the J end by 12 bases, with 21 bases between. The CDR3 coding sequence is TGTGCCACCAGCCCTGAGGCGGGCTCCGATTTACAGTATTTT. As protein: CATSPEAGSDLQYF.

J is TRBJ1-1 and V is TRBV4-1, with a tentative D call TRBD1 (5 bases). The CDR3 is 15 residues long. V lost 0 bases and J 4 bases, leaving 12 bases between the germline ends. Germline V gene sequence: CDR1 MGHRA, CDR2 YSYEKL. CDR3 in amino acids: CASSQDLARATEAFF. In DNA, the CDR3 is TGCGCCAGCAGCCAAGATCTGGCCAGGGCCACTGAAGCTTTCTTT.

J is TRBJ1-4 and V is TRBV7-8; D is unresolved. Trimming cost V 5 bases and J 0 bases, with 13 bases left between them. The CDR3 has 16 amino acids. CDR1 and CDR2 (germline): SGHVS, FQNEAQ. DNA for the CDR3: TGTGCCAGCAGCAAACAGAATCCCTCAACTAATGAAAAACTGTTTTTT. Protein product: CASSKQNPSTNEKLFF.

J is TRBJ2-7 and V is TRBV10-2, with 10 bases identical to TRBD1. This CDR3 is 15 amino acids long. The junction had 8 bases not matched to a gene; V was cut back by 5 bases and J by 4 bases. CDR1 and CDR2 from the germline V gene are WSHSY and SAAADI. CDR3 sequence reads: CASSFPGQGSYEQYF. CDR3 coding DNA: TGCGCCAGCAGTTTCCCGGGACAGGGGTCTTACGAGCAGTACTTC.

The sample holds a few counts of this clone. The rearrangement uses TRBV9 and TRBJ2-3; D is unclear. The CDR3 extends over 15 amino acids. Germline V gene sequence: CDR1 SGDLS, CDR2 YYNGEE. Between the trimmed V and J ends, which lost 1 base and 2 bases, there was a span of 11 bases. The CDR3 sequence is CASSVTSVTTDTQYF. The CDR3, as DNA: TGTGCCAGCAGCGTAACCAGCGTAACCACAGATACGCAGTATTTT.

This clone turned up a few times. The rearrangement links TRBV3-1 (or the pseudogene TRBV3-2) to TRBJ2-7, with D maybe TRBD2 (6 bases). The CDR3 loop spans 14 amino acids. Deletions cut 4 bases from V and 0 bases from J, with 10 bases between. Germline V lookup: CDR1 LGHDT, CDR2 YNNKEL (reference sequence). CDR3 nucleotide sequence: TGTGCCAGCAGCCGAGAGGGAGGCTCCTACGAGCAGTACTTC. The encoded protein is CASSREGGSYEQYF.

The chain combines TRBV7-9 with TRBJ1-1, with D possibly TRBD1 on 5 matching bases. CDR1 is SEHNR, CDR2 FQNEAQ, per germline (reference sequence). Trimming removed 5 bases at V and 0 bases at J, with 13 bases between. This CDR3 has 15 amino acids. The chain's CDR3 is CASSTTAGMNTEAFF. CDR3 bases: TGTGCCAGCAGCACTACAGCAGGGATGAACACTGAAGCTTTCTTT.

The chain is built from TRBV3-1 (or the pseudogene TRBV3-2) and TRBJ1-6; 10 nucleotides align to TRBD1. After removal of 4 bases from V and 9 bases from J, the junction contained 18 bases not matched to a gene. The germline V gene encodes CDR1 LGHDT and CDR2 YNNKEL (reference sequence). The CDR3 runs 19 residues. In nucleotides, the CDR3 is TGTGCCAGCAGCCGAGACTTCATTACCGGGACAGGGGTCGGTTCACCCCTCCACTTT. It yields the protein CASSRDFITGTGVGSPLHF.